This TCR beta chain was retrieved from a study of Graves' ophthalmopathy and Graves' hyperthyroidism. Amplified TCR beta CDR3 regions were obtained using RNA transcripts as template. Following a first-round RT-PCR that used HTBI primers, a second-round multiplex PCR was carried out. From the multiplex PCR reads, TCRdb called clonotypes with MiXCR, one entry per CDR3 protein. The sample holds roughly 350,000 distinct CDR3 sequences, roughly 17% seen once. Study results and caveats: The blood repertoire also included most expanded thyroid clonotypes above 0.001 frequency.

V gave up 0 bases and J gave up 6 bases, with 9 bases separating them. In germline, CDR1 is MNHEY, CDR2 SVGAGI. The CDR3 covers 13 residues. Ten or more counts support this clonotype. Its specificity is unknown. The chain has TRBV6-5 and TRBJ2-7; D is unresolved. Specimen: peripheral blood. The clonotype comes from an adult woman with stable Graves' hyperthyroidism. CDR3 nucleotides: TGTGCCAGCAGTTACTCGGTACAGTTCGAGCAGTACTTC. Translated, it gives CASSYSVQFEQYF.